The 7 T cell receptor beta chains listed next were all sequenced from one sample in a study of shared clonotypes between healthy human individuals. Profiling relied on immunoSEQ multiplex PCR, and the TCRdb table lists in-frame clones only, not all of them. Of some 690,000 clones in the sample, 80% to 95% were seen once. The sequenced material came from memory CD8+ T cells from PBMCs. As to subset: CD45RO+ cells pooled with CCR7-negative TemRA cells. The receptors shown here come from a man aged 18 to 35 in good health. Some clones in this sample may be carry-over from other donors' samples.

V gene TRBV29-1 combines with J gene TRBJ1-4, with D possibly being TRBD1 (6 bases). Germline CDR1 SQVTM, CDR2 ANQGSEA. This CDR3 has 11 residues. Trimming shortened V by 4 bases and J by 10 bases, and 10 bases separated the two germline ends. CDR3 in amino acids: CSVGWGAKLFF. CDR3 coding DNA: TGCAGCGTTGGATGGGGGGCAAAACTGTTTTTT.

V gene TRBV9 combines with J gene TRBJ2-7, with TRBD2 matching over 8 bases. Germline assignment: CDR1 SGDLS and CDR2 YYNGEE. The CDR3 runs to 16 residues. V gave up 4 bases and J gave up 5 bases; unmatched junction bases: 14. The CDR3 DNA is TGTGCCAGCAGCCCCCGGTTTGGGACTAGTTTCGACGAGCAGTACTTC. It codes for CASSPRFGTSFDEQYF.

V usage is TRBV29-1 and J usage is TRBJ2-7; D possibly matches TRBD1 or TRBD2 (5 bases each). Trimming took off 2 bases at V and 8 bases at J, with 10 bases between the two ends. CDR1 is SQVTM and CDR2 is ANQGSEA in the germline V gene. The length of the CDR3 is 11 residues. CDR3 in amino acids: CSVEKRGQQYF. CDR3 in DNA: TGCAGCGTTGAAAAAAGGGGACAGCAGTACTTC.

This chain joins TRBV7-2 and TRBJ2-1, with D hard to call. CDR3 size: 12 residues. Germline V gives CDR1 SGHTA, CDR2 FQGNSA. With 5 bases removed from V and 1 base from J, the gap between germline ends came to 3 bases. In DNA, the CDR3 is TGTGCCAGCAGCCGTTCCTACAATGAGCAGTTCTTC. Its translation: CASSRSYNEQFF.

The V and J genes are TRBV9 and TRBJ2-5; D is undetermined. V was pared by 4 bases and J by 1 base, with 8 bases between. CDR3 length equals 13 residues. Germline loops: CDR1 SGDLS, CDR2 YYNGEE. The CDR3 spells CASSLPGQETQYF. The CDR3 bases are TGTGCCAGCAGCCTCCCAGGCCAAGAGACCCAGTACTTC.

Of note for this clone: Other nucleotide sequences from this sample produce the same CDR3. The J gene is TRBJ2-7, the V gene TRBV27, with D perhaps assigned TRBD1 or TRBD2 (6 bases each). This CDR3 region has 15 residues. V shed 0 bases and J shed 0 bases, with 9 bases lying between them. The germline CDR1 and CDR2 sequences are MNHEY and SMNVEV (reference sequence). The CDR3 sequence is CASSLSGGYSYEQYF. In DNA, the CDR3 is TGTGCCAGCAGTTTATCAGGGGGGTACTCCTACGAGCAGTACTTC.

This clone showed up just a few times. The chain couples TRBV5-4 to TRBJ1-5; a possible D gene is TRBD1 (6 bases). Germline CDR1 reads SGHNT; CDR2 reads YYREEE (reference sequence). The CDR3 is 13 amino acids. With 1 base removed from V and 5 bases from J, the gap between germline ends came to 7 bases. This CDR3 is CASSLNRDQPQHF. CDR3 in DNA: TGTGCCAGCAGCTTGAACAGGGATCAGCCCCAGCATTTT.